What follows are 23 T cell receptor beta chains derived from one specimen sequenced in a study of cytomegalovirus exposure and HLA in healthy donors. Both 60 Vbeta primers and 13 Jbeta primers went into the PCR. TCRdb keeps only in-frame clones here, not all; method: immunoSEQ multiplex PCR. The sample consists of some 180,000 clones, roughly 73% of them appearing once. Sequenced: PBMCs. The receptors derive from a woman in her twenties or thirties in good health and CMV-seronegative.

The chain joins TRBV11-2 to TRBJ1-2; D ambiguous. The CDR3 loop spans 12 amino acids. Germline V gives CDR1 SGHAT, CDR2 FQNNGV. Trimming took off 3 bases at V and 12 bases at J, with 14 bases between the two ends. The CDR3 reads CASSFPTRDHTF. For the CDR3, the DNA is TGTGCCAGCAGCTTCCCCACACGGGATCACACCTTC.

At least ten counts were recorded for this clone. The V and J genes are TRBV19 and TRBJ2-1; 12 nucleotides match TRBD2. The CDR3 contains 15 residues. Germline CDR1 is LNHDA and CDR2 is SQIVND (reference sequence). Trimming took 4 bases from V and 3 from J; bases not matched to a gene: 1. CDR3 in DNA: TGTGCCAGTAGTACTAGCGGGGGGGACTACAATGAGCAGTTCTTC. Translated, it gives CASSTSGGDYNEQFF.

V is TRBV6-4 and J is TRBJ2-3, with D perhaps matching TRBD2 (5 bases). The V and J ends lost 2 bases and 9 bases respectively, with 12 bases between them. Germline CDR1 reads MRHNA; CDR2 reads SNTAGT. CDR3 length: 13 amino acids. CDR3 DNA sequence: TGTGCCAGCAGTGACCCGACTACTCTAACGCAGTATTTT. Its translation: CASSDPTTLTQYF.

The chain links TRBV5-1 to TRBJ2-5, with D possibly TRBD2 on 5 matching bases. TRBJ2-7 matches the DNA end more closely, so the J call is doubtful. The CDR3 spans 14 residues. Germline loops: CDR1 SGHRS, CDR2 YFSETQ. Here the CDR3 DNA reads TGCGCCAGCAGCCTGTCGGACGGGGACTACGAGCAGTACTTC. Translating gives CASSLSDGDYEQYF.

The rearrangement links TRBV2 to TRBJ1-4, with D perhaps TRBD1 (5 bases). From germline, CDR1 is SNHLY and CDR2 FYNNEI. CDR3 length: 17 amino acids. V gave up 2 bases and J gave up 5 bases, with 18 bases separating them. Here the CDR3 reads CASSESPVGEGNEKLFF. DNA of the CDR3: TGTGCCAGCAGTGAAAGCCCCGTGGGGGAGGGAAATGAAAAACTGTTTTTT.

The chain couples TRBV19 to TRBJ2-2; D possibly corresponds to TRBD2 (6 bases). The V and J ends lost 1 base and 4 bases respectively, with 10 bases between them. The CDR3 length is 15 residues. The germline V gene encodes CDR1 LNHDA and CDR2 SQIVND (reference sequence). CDR3 DNA: TGTGCCAGTAGTATAGCGGGGACTTCCACCGGGGAGCTGTTTTTT. Translating gives CASSIAGTSTGELFF.

The chain recombines TRBV11-2 with TRBJ2-1; 13 bases are shared with TRBD2. With V trimmed by 5 bases and J by 5 bases, 3 bases remained unmatched. CDR3 size: 15 residues. Germline CDR1 reads SGHAT; CDR2 reads FQNNGV. The CDR3 reads CASSRGLAGDNEQFF. The CDR3 DNA reads TGTGCCAGCAGCCGCGGACTAGCGGGGGACAATGAGCAGTTCTTC.

This rearrangement joins TRBV7-3 to TRBJ2-5; 10 bases agree with TRBD1. Germline-derived CDR1 and CDR2 are SGHTA and FQGTGA. The V segment lost 8 bases and the J segment 4 bases; nucleotides outside the gene matches: 10. The CDR3 totals 15 residues. CDR3 in amino acids: CASSWTGGHSETQYF. The CDR3 coding sequence is TGTGCCAGCTCATGGACAGGGGGTCACTCAGAGACCCAGTACTTC.

This clone was seen only a few times. The chain carries TRBV2 and TRBJ1-2; D is possibly TRBD1 (6 bases). The CDR3 consists of 13 residues. Trimming took off 6 bases at V and 8 bases at J, with 16 bases between the two ends. In germline, CDR1 is SNHLY, CDR2 FYNNEI. The CDR3 is CASRVGGAVGYTF. The CDR3 coding sequence is TGTGCCAGCAGGGTCGGGGGGGCGGTAGGCTACACCTTC.

The chain recombines TRBV7-9 with TRBJ1-4; D is possibly TRBD1 (5 bases). Germline assignment: CDR1 SEHNR and CDR2 FQNEAQ (reference sequence). The CDR3 length is 15 residues. Trimming cost V 5 bases and J 8 bases, with 18 bases left between them. This chain's CDR3 is CASSGGWGGTEKLFF. CDR3 sequence (DNA): TGTGCCAGCAGCGGCGGATGGGGAGGGACGGAAAAACTGTTTTTT.

Only one count was recorded for this clone. The chain uses TRBV4-2 and TRBJ2-5, with a possible D match to TRBD2 (5 bases). The end of the DNA aligns better with TRBJ2-7, so the J call may be wrong. Germline lookup yields CDR1 LGHNA and CDR2 YNFKEQ. CDR3 length: 17 residues. CDR3 residues: CASSQEGAGLVLYEQYF. The DNA for the CDR3 is TGTGCCAGCAGCCAAGAGGGTGCGGGTCTTGTACTTTACGAGCAGTACTTC.

The chain combines TRBV20-1 with TRBJ1-2, with D tentatively TRBD1 (5 bases). Germline-derived CDR1 and CDR2 are DFQATT and SNEGSKA (reference sequence). CDR3 length: 10 amino acids. CDR3 loop: CTAGQLGYTF. CDR3 nucleotide sequence: TGCACCGCCGGACAACTTGGCTACACCTTC.

The CDR3 DNA sequence: TGTGCCAGCAGTTTTTCCCCGGGGGAGACCCAGTACTTC. Translated, it gives CASSFSPGETQYF. V and J are TRBV6-5 and TRBJ2-5, with a weak D call TRBD2 (5 bases). The ends were cut back, 4 bases at V and 5 bases at J, with 11 bases in the middle. The CDR3 has 13 residues. CDR1 is MNHEY and CDR2 is SVGAGI in the germline V gene.

On this clone: This sample includes further DNA sequences coding for the same CDR3. The chain employs TRBV29-1 and TRBJ2-3; 10 bases agree with TRBD2. This CDR3 has 14 residues. With 6 bases clipped from V and 1 base from J, the junction kept 4 bases outside the gene matches. Germline assignment: CDR1 SQVTM and CDR2 ANQGSEA. This CDR3 reads CSVAGLAGTDTQYF. DNA of the CDR3: TGCAGCGTCGCTGGACTAGCGGGCACAGATACGCAGTATTTT.

The rearrangement uses TRBV15 and TRBJ1-3; D not certain. Trimming took 5 bases from V and 0 from J, leaving 14 bases between them. CDR3 length equals 16 residues. Germline V gene data show CDR1 as LNHNV and CDR2 as YYDKDF (reference sequence). CDR3 amino acids: CATSSTKALSGNTIYF. The CDR3 DNA reads TGTGCCACCAGCTCGACAAAGGCGCTCTCTGGAAACACCATATATTTT.

The CDR3 nucleotides read TGTGCCAGCAGCCAGGGATTCGGGGAGCTGTTTTTT. Its translation is CASSQGFGELFF. The J gene is TRBJ2-2, the V gene TRBV7-6; the D gene is possibly TRBD1 (5 bases). The ends were cut back, 5 bases at V and 7 bases at J, with 8 bases in the middle. Germline V gene data show CDR1 as SGHVS and CDR2 as FNYEAQ. The CDR3 consists of 12 residues.

The V call is TRBV4-1, the J call TRBJ2-7, with D perhaps TRBD1 (5 bases). Germline CDR1 MGHRA, CDR2 YSYEKL. V was trimmed by 0 bases and J by 4 bases, leaving 16 bases between them. The CDR3 runs 16 residues. The CDR3 bases are TGCGCCAGCAGCCAAGATCCCCTGTTGCAGGGATACGAGCAGTACTTC. Amino acid sequence: CASSQDPLLQGYEQYF.

The CDR3 bases are TGTGCCAGTAGTTCGGGACAGGGAGTGCACGAGCAGTACTTC. It translates to CASSSGQGVHEQYF. The chain joins TRBV19 to TRBJ2-7; TRBD1 aligns across 9 bases. CDR3 length: 14 amino acids. The germline gives CDR1 LNHDA, CDR2 SQIVND (reference sequence). The ends lost 5 bases at V and 5 bases at J; junction bases unmatched: 7.

The chain joins TRBV10-2 to TRBJ2-3, with 9 nucleotides matching TRBD1. CDR1 and CDR2 (germline): WSHSY, SAAADI. The CDR3 contains 14 residues. The V gene end was trimmed by 7 bases and the J gene end by 4 bases; junction bases not matched to a gene: 6. The DNA of the CDR3 is TGCGCCAGCATCCCGGGACAGGGTGCAGATACGCAGTATTTT. Protein: CASIPGQGADTQYF.

This chain joins TRBV19 and TRBJ1-4; 9 bases agree with TRBD1. Germline loops: CDR1 LNHDA, CDR2 SQIVND (reference sequence). The V segment lost 5 bases and the J segment 7 bases; nucleotides outside the gene matches: 5. CDR3 size: 14 residues. CDR3 region: CASSSTGGTEKLFF. CDR3 bases: TGTGCCAGTAGTTCAACAGGGGGCACTGAAAAACTGTTTTTT.

The chain recombines TRBV7-2 with TRBJ2-7, with D possibly TRBD2 on 6 matching bases. Germline V CDR1 and CDR2: SGHTA, FQGNSA. The CDR3 is 16 amino acids. Trimming took off 4 bases at V and 0 bases at J, with 16 bases between the two ends. This CDR3 is CASSSESGRSSYEQYF. For the CDR3, the DNA is TGTGCCAGCAGCTCGGAGAGCGGGCGGAGCTCCTACGAGCAGTACTTC.

This rearrangement joins TRBV5-1 to TRBJ1-4; unclear D gene. The CDR3 is 14 residues long. CDR1 is SGHRS and CDR2 is YFSETQ in the germline V gene. V was pared by 0 bases and J by 3 bases, with 6 bases between. CDR3 in DNA: TGCGCCAGCAGCTTGGGTACAGCTAATGAAAAACTGTTTTTT. It codes for CASSLGTANEKLFF.

The chain has TRBV4-2 and TRBJ2-7, with a tentative D call TRBD1 (5 bases). The germline V and J ends were trimmed by 1 base and 6 bases, with 19 bases remaining between them. Germline V gene data show CDR1 as LGHNA and CDR2 as YNFKEQ. The CDR3 is 16 residues long. The CDR3 DNA is TGTGCCAGCAGCCAAGCTCCCCCAGGGATCTCCCTCGAGCAGTACTTC. Residues: CASSQAPPGISLEQYF.